One sample yielded the 28 T cell receptor beta chains listed below, sequenced in a study of T cell responses to AZD1222 COVID-19 vaccine. Libraries were prepared by immunoSEQ multiplex PCR; TCRdb keeps only in-frame clonotypes and omits some of them. The sample lists tens of thousands of clones, around three quarters occurring once. The specimen was peripheral blood, collected 28 days after the second AZD1222 dose. The receptors shown here come from an adult who received the AZD1222 COVID-19 vaccine.

The V and J genes are TRBV18 and TRBJ1-5, with D perhaps matching TRBD1 (6 bases). The CDR3 length is 14 residues. Germline CDR1 is KGHSH and CDR2 is LQKENI. Trimming removed 2 bases at V and 5 bases at J, with 10 bases between. The CDR3 coding sequence is TGTGCCAGCTCACCAACGACAGGTCATCAGCCCCAGCATTTT. Its translation: CASSPTTGHQPQHF.

The V and J genes are TRBV11-1 and TRBJ2-7; TRBD1 or TRBD2 may be the D gene (5 bases each). This CDR3 has 14 residues. Between the trimmed V and J ends, which lost 5 bases and 2 bases, there was a span of 13 bases. Per the germline V gene, CDR1 is SGHAT and CDR2 is FQDESV (reference sequence). The CDR3 DNA reads as TGTGCCAGCAGCCCAGGGACCTCGCCCTACGAGCAGTACTTC. The encoded protein is CASSPGTSPYEQYF. Looking up the rest from reference TRBV11-1 and TRBJ2-7 gives the full variable domain: EAEVAQSPRYKITEKSQAVAFWCDPISGHATLYWYRQILGQGPELLVQFQDESVVDDSQLPKDRFSAERLKGVDSTLKIQPAELGDSAMYLCASSPGTSPYEQYFGPGTRLTVT.

The chain couples TRBV7-8 to TRBJ2-5, with no clear D. Germline CDR1 is SGHVS and CDR2 is FQNEAQ. Trimming cost V 7 bases and J 2 bases, with 8 bases left between them. The CDR3 spans 12 residues. DNA of the CDR3: TGTGCCAGCATGAAAGGGCAAGAGACCCAGTACTTC. As protein: CASMKGQETQYF.

This clone has more than one count but fewer than ten. The V gene is TRBV6-6, the J gene TRBJ2-2; 10 bases are shared with TRBD1. The CDR3 has 15 amino acids. J gave up 6 bases and V 7 bases, and 8 bases lay outside the gene matches. In germline, CDR1 is MNHNY, CDR2 SVGAGI (reference sequence). This chain's CDR3 is CASILGQGGPGELFF. CDR3 DNA: TGTGCCAGCATTCTCGGACAGGGGGGTCCCGGGGAGCTGTTTTTT.

The chain carries TRBV6-5 and TRBJ2-1; D unclear. Per germline, CDR1 MNHEY and CDR2 SVGAGI. Deletions cut 2 bases from V and 11 bases from J, with 7 bases between. The CDR3 spans 11 residues. The CDR3 DNA reads as TGTGCCAGCAGTTACGTTGGAAAGCAGTTCTTC. It specifies CASSYVGKQFF.

V and J are TRBV7-8 and TRBJ2-7; D is unresolved. The germline V gene encodes CDR1 SGHVS and CDR2 FQNEAQ. Trimming removed 3 bases from V and 3 bases from J, with 21 bases in between. CDR3 length: 17 residues. The CDR3: CASSFGRGVTQSYEQYF. The CDR3 bases are TGTGCCAGCAGCTTCGGCCGAGGAGTTACTCAAAGCTACGAGCAGTACTTC.

This clone was observed a few times. V usage is TRBV11-1 and J usage is TRBJ2-7; D not resolved. The length of the CDR3 is 12 residues. V lost 1 base and J 4 bases, leaving 5 bases between the germline ends. The germline CDR1 and CDR2 sequences are SGHAT and FQDESV (reference sequence). The CDR3 reads CASSLGLYEQYF. The CDR3, as DNA: TGTGCCAGCAGCTTAGGGCTGTACGAGCAGTACTTC.

The J gene is TRBJ1-6, the V gene TRBV28; D unresolved. The germline V and J ends were trimmed by 5 bases and 4 bases, with 6 bases remaining between them. Per the germline V gene, CDR1 is MDHEN and CDR2 is SYDVKM. The CDR3 covers 13 residues. CDR3 region: CASSNQYNSPLHF. As DNA, the CDR3 is TGTGCCAGCAGTAACCAGTATAATTCACCCCTCCACTTT.

The rearrangement links TRBV18 to TRBJ2-2; TRBD1 matches at 9 bases. The CDR3 extends over 16 amino acids. J lost 1 base, V lost 6 bases, and 6 bases had no gene match. CDR1 and CDR2 from the germline V gene are KGHSH and LQKENI. The CDR3 protein is CASSPLDRGNTGELFF. CDR3 in DNA: TGTGCCAGCTCCCCCTTGGACAGGGGGAACACCGGGGAGCTGTTTTTT.

J is TRBJ1-5 and V is TRBV9; TRBD1 aligns across 7 bases. CDR1 is SGDLS and CDR2 is YYNGEE in the germline V gene. The CDR3 extends over 15 amino acids. The V and J ends lost 4 bases and 6 bases, in that order; junction bases with no gene match: 10. The CDR3: CASSSGTAGGQPQHF. The CDR3 coding sequence is TGTGCCAGCAGCTCCGGGACAGCAGGAGGTCAGCCCCAGCATTTT. Full variable domain (rest looked up from reference TRBV9 and TRBJ1-5): DSGVTQTPKHLITATGQRVTLRCSPRSGDLSVYWYQQSLDQGLQFLIQYYNGEERAKGNILERFSAQQFPDLHSELNLSSLELGDSALYFCASSSGTAGGQPQHFGDGTRLSIL.

This clone was seen only a few times. The chain employs TRBV6-2 or TRBV6-3 and TRBJ1-5; D is undetermined. This CDR3 has 16 amino acids. The germline CDR1 and CDR2 sequences are MNHEY and SVGEGT. V lost 6 bases to trimming and J lost 2 bases, with 17 bases between them. The DNA of the CDR3 is TGTGCCAGCAGCCACCAAAAGGAGGTCGGCAATCAGCCCCAGCATTTT. Protein sequence: CASSHQKEVGNQPQHF.

The chain carries TRBV19 and TRBJ2-3; D perhaps matches TRBD2 (5 bases). V lost 3 bases and J 0 bases, leaving 10 bases between the germline ends. The CDR3 covers 15 residues. Germline loops: CDR1 LNHDA, CDR2 SQIVND (reference sequence). The CDR3 protein is CASSIYGGSTDTQYF. The CDR3 DNA follows: TGTGCCAGTAGTATTTATGGCGGGAGCACAGATACGCAGTATTTT. The complete variable domain, with remaining parts taken from reference TRBV19 and TRBJ2-3, reads DGGITQSPKYLFRKEGQNVTLSCEQNLNHDAMYWYRQDPGQGLRLIYYSQIVNDFQKGDIAEGYSVSREKKESFPLTVTSAQKNPTAFYLCASSIYGGSTDTQYFGPGTRLTVL.

V is TRBV7-9 and J is TRBJ2-7; TRBD1 agrees at 8 bases. The CDR3 extends over 14 amino acids. V trimming: 1 base; J trimming: 5 bases; junction bases outside the gene matches: 4. Looked up from germline, CDR1 is SEHNR and CDR2 is FQNEAQ (reference sequence). This CDR3 reads CASSLDRGKDEQYF. The CDR3 DNA reads as TGTGCCAGCAGCTTAGACAGGGGGAAAGACGAGCAGTACTTC.

The chain uses TRBV27 and TRBJ2-5; D gene unclear. Germline-derived CDR1 and CDR2 are MNHEY and SMNVEV (reference sequence). The CDR3 spans 14 residues. V lost 7 bases and J 0 bases, leaving 12 bases between the germline ends. DNA for the CDR3: TGTGCCAGCATGCCTCGGGCGGACCAAGAGACCCAGTACTTC. As protein: CASMPRADQETQYF.

The chain joins TRBV25-1 to TRBJ1-6, with D hard to call. CDR1 and CDR2 from the germline V gene are MGHDK and SYGVNS. This CDR3 is built from 14 residues. V was cut by 5 bases and J by 0 bases, with 5 bases left in between. In DNA form, the CDR3 reads TGTGCCAGCAGTCGGGGCTCCTATAATTCACCCCTCCACTTT. Translation gives CASSRGSYNSPLHF.

This rearrangement joins TRBV6-6 to TRBJ2-3, with 9 bases aligning to TRBD2. Trimming took 6 bases from V and 2 from J; bases not matched to a gene: 9. The CDR3 contains 16 residues. Germline CDR1 and CDR2: MNHNY and SVGAGI (reference sequence). The CDR3 region is CASRSTSGLNTDTQYF. The CDR3 nucleotides read TGTGCCAGCAGGTCTACTAGCGGGTTGAACACAGATACGCAGTATTTT.

This chain links TRBV7-2 with TRBJ2-4, with D possibly TRBD2 on 6 matching bases. Trimming cost V 2 bases and J 7 bases, with 12 bases left between them. The length of the CDR3 is 14 residues. The germline gives CDR1 SGHTA, CDR2 FQGNSA. In DNA form, the CDR3 reads TGTGCCAGCAGCTTACAGGGTGGGGGGAACATTCAGTACTTC. Its translation: CASSLQGGGNIQYF. The whole variable domain, filled in from reference TRBV7-2 and TRBJ2-4, reads GAGVSQSPSNKVTEKGKDVELRCDPISGHTALYWYRQSLGQGLEFLIYFQGNSAPDKSGLPSDRFSAERTGGSVSTLTIQRTQQEDSAVYLCASSLQGGGNIQYFGAGTRLSVL.

This clone appeared once. The rearrangement uses TRBV15 and TRBJ1-2; the D gene is possibly TRBD1 (5 bases). Germline V lookup: CDR1 LNHNV, CDR2 YYDKDF (reference sequence). This CDR3 contains 12 residues. V was cut by 0 bases and J by 7 bases, with 6 bases left in between. The CDR3 spells CATSRDGGGYTF. In DNA, the CDR3 is TGTGCCACCAGCAGAGATGGGGGTGGCTACACCTTC.

In DNA form, the CDR3 reads TGTGCCAGCAGTTCAAATGGGGCCTACGAGCAGTACTTC. This sequence encodes CASSSNGAYEQYF. The gene calls are TRBV6-2 or TRBV6-3 and TRBJ2-7, with no clear D. The ends were cut back, 4 bases at V and 2 bases at J, with 9 bases in the middle. CDR1 and CDR2 from the germline V gene are MNHEY and SVGEGT. The CDR3 covers 13 residues.

V usage is TRBV5-1 and J usage is TRBJ2-3, with D possibly TRBD2 on 6 matching bases. CDR3 length: 14 residues. V lost 3 bases and J lost 2, with 10 bases in between. Germline assignment: CDR1 SGHRS and CDR2 YFSETQ. In DNA form, the CDR3 reads TGCGCCAGCAGCTCGGGACTCATCACAGATACGCAGTATTTT. As protein: CASSSGLITDTQYF.

The rearrangement uses TRBV24-1 and TRBJ2-2, with D possibly TRBD2 on 6 matching bases. The CDR3 runs 16 residues. V lost 4 bases to trimming and J lost 4 bases, with 15 bases between them. The germline V gene encodes CDR1 KGHDR and CDR2 SFDVKD. The CDR3 sequence: CATSDRSVGLTGELFF. CDR3 in DNA: TGTGCCACCAGTGACCGATCAGTGGGACTCACCGGGGAGCTGTTTTTT.

The rearrangement joins TRBV20-1 to TRBJ2-5; D is unclear. Germline V gene lookup returns CDR1 DFQATT and CDR2 SNEGSKA (reference sequence). The CDR3 covers 11 residues. V lost 6 bases to trimming and J lost 7 bases, with 12 bases between them. The chain's CDR3 is CSAHVLGTQYF. DNA of the CDR3: TGCAGTGCCCACGTTCTTGGGACCCAGTACTTC.

Written as DNA, the CDR3 is TGTGCCAGCAGTGGTTCCCCGGGGGGACGGACCCAAGAGACCCAGTACTTC. It translates to CASSGSPGGRTQETQYF. V is TRBV6-1 and J is TRBJ2-5; 7 bases match TRBD2. The V segment lost 4 bases and the J segment 1 base; nucleotides outside the gene matches: 12. CDR3 length: 17 residues. Looked up from germline, CDR1 is MNHNS and CDR2 is SASEGT.

This sequence joins TRBV5-1 and TRBJ2-7; D may be TRBD1 (6 bases). This CDR3 has 12 residues. Germline CDR1 SGHRS, CDR2 YFSETQ. The germline V and J ends were trimmed by 4 bases and 3 bases, with 8 bases remaining between them. As DNA, the CDR3 is TGCGCCAGCAGCCAGGACAGCTACGAGCAGTACTTC. Translation: CASSQDSYEQYF. The full variable domain, in which reference TRBV5-1 and TRBJ2-7 provide the parts outside the CDR3, is KAGVTQTPRYLIKTRGQQVTLSCSPISGHRSVSWYQQTPGQGLQFLFEYFSETQRNKGNFPGRFSGRQFSNSRSEMNVSTLELGDSALYLCASSQDSYEQYFGPGTRLTVT.

V and J are TRBV28 and TRBJ2-5; D may be TRBD1 or TRBD2 (5 bases each). This CDR3 is 13 amino acids long. Germline values: CDR1 MDHEN, CDR2 SYDVKM. The ends were cut back, 6 bases at V and 3 bases at J, with 11 bases in the middle. Here the CDR3 reads CASRLGPKETQYF. As DNA, the CDR3 is TGTGCCAGCAGGCTGGGACCGAAAGAGACCCAGTACTTC.

The chain has TRBV5-1 and TRBJ2-7, with TRBD2 matching 11 bases. Germline V lookup: CDR1 SGHRS, CDR2 YFSETQ. CDR3 length: 15 residues. Trimming cost V 5 bases and J 4 bases; bases outside gene matches: 8. CDR3 bases: TGCGCCAGCAGTACAGGGACTAGCGGAGGTTACGAGCAGTACTTC. Its translation is CASSTGTSGGYEQYF.

This rearrangement joins TRBV19 to TRBJ1-1, with D unresolved. Germline CDR1 and CDR2: LNHDA and SQIVND (reference sequence). V lost 4 bases and J lost 1, with 4 bases in between. CDR3 size: 12 residues. The CDR3 DNA reads as TGTGCCAGTAGTAGTGGGAACACTGAAGCTTTCTTT. It specifies CASSSGNTEAFF. Full variable domain (rest looked up from reference TRBV19 and TRBJ1-1): DGGITQSPKYLFRKEGQNVTLSCEQNLNHDAMYWYRQDPGQGLRLIYYSQIVNDFQKGDIAEGYSVSREKKESFPLTVTSAQKNPTAFYLCASSSGNTEAFFGQGTRLTVV.

This clone occurred a few times. This rearrangement joins TRBV29-1 to TRBJ2-2, with D maybe TRBD2 (5 bases). The CDR3 runs to 13 residues. Germline lookup yields CDR1 SQVTM and CDR2 ANQGSEA. Trimming removed 0 bases from V and 7 bases from J, with 9 bases in between. In DNA form, the CDR3 reads TGCAGCGTTGAAGATCTTAGCGTCGGGGAGCTGTTTTTT. It codes for CSVEDLSVGELFF.